A single sample gave rise to the 16 T cell receptor beta chains below, sequenced in a study of blood T cell repertoires in COVID-19. Measured with immunoSEQ multiplex PCR; TCRdb has only the in-frame clones, and not every one. The repertoire consists of some 300,000 clones, with approximately 91% occurring once and the leading ten covering roughly a tenth. Sequencing was done on a sample of PBMCs or T cells enriched from blood (not recorded which). The receptor set was obtained from a woman aged 40 to 49 who had recovered from COVID-19.

The chain is built from TRBV19 and TRBJ2-2; D is unclear. The V and J ends lost 0 bases and 4 bases respectively, with 6 bases between them. The CDR3 extends over 14 amino acids. Per the germline V gene, CDR1 is LNHDA and CDR2 is SQIVND (reference sequence). CDR3 bases: TGTGCCAGTAGTATAGATCACAGCACCGGGGAGCTGTTTTTT. Protein product: CASSIDHSTGELFF.

This chain joins TRBV27 and TRBJ1-5; D is unresolved. Germline CDR1 MNHEY, CDR2 SMNVEV (reference sequence). CDR3 length equals 15 residues. V lost 5 bases and J 0 bases, leaving 11 bases between the germline ends. The CDR3 DNA follows: TGTGCCAGCAGTCTAGACCGATATAGCAATCAGCCCCAGCATTTT. Translating gives CASSLDRYSNQPQHF.

This chain uses TRBV27 with TRBJ2-3; D remains unclear. The CDR3 has 14 residues. The germline V gene encodes CDR1 MNHEY and CDR2 SMNVEV (reference sequence). The V and J ends lost 1 base and 0 bases respectively, with 5 bases between them. Written as DNA, the CDR3 is TGTGCCAGCAGTTTATTCGGGAGCACAGATACGCAGTATTTT. As protein: CASSLFGSTDTQYF.

This chain uses TRBV7-3 with TRBJ2-7; D possibly corresponds to TRBD2 (5 bases). This CDR3 spans 13 amino acids. The germline gives CDR1 SGHTA, CDR2 FQGTGA. V was shortened by 5 bases and J by 5 bases, with 13 bases between the two germline ends. This CDR3 is CASSPGLFNEQYF. CDR3 nucleotides: TGTGCCAGCAGCCCCGGACTGTTCAACGAGCAGTACTTC.

In this sample, this clone turned up once. J is TRBJ2-3 and V is TRBV5-1; 9 nucleotides line up with TRBD2. The V gene end was trimmed by 0 bases and the J gene end by 0 bases; junction bases not matched to a gene: 2. This CDR3 comprises 16 residues. Germline assignment: CDR1 SGHRS and CDR2 YFSETQ. The CDR3 DNA is TGCGCCAGCAGCTTGGGACTAGCGGATAGCACAGATACGCAGTATTTT. It translates to CASSLGLADSTDTQYF.

The chain couples TRBV5-1 to TRBJ2-1; the D gene is possibly TRBD2 (6 bases). Deletions cut 4 bases from V and 5 bases from J, with 19 bases between. The CDR3 is made up of 16 amino acids. Germline V gene data show CDR1 as SGHRS and CDR2 as YFSETQ. CDR3 region: CASSLEITGAHNEQFF. The CDR3 DNA is TGCGCCAGCAGCCTAGAGATAACGGGAGCTCACAATGAGCAGTTCTTC. Supplemented by reference TRBV5-1 and TRBJ2-1, the full variable domain reads KAGVTQTPRYLIKTRGQQVTLSCSPISGHRSVSWYQQTPGQGLQFLFEYFSETQRNKGNFPGRFSGRQFSNSRSEMNVSTLELGDSALYLCASSLEITGAHNEQFFGPGTRLTVL.

V gene TRBV5-6 combines with J gene TRBJ2-1; 12 bases match TRBD2. The CDR3 runs to 19 residues. Germline V gene lookup returns CDR1 SGHDT and CDR2 YYEEEE. The trim removed 4 bases at V and 0 bases at J, leaving 11 bases unmatched. CDR3 bases: TGTGCCAGCAGCCCCCTCCTAGCGGGAGGGCCCCACTCCTACAATGAGCAGTTCTTC. It is translated as CASSPLLAGGPHSYNEQFF.

The chain links TRBV25-1 to TRBJ1-2; 8 positions match TRBD1. CDR1 MGHDK and CDR2 SYGVNS come from the germline V gene. The trim removed 3 bases at V and 3 bases at J, leaving 6 bases unmatched. CDR3 length: 15 residues. The CDR3 nucleotides are TGTGCCAGCAGTGACGAACCAGGGGGCGACTATGGCTACACCTTC. Residues: CASSDEPGGDYGYTF.

The chain is built from TRBV18 and TRBJ1-2, with TRBD1 identical over 7 bases. The CDR3 runs 14 residues. The ends lost 2 bases at V and 5 bases at J; junction bases unmatched: 5. The germline V gene encodes CDR1 KGHSH and CDR2 LQKENI. The CDR3 DNA sequence: TGTGCCAGCTCACCAGGACAGGCTGGATATGGCTACACCTTC. Its protein product is CASSPGQAGYGYTF. The full variable domain, rest sourced from reference TRBV18 and TRBJ1-2, is NAGVMQNPRHLVRRRGQEARLRCSPMKGHSHVYWYRQLPEEGLKFMVYLQKENIIDESGMPKERFSAEFPKEGPSILRIQQVVRGDSAAYFCASSPGQAGYGYTFGSGTRLTVV.

The chain couples TRBV6-5 to TRBJ1-5, with D possibly matching TRBD1 (5 bases). Trimming cost V 6 bases and J 0 bases, with 12 bases left between them. CDR1 is MNHEY, CDR2 SVGAGI, per germline. This CDR3 comprises 15 residues. CDR3 sequence reads: CASSQRGGSNQPQHF. The CDR3 DNA reads TGTGCCAGCAGCCAAAGGGGCGGTAGCAATCAGCCCCAGCATTTT.

CDR3 sequence: CASTDLRVGYTF. The CDR3 coding sequence is TGTGCCAGCACCGATTTGAGGGTTGGCTACACCTTC. V and J are TRBV28 and TRBJ1-2, with unresolved D. V was cut by 7 bases and J by 7 bases, with 13 bases left in between. This CDR3 region has 12 residues. Per the germline V gene, CDR1 is MDHEN and CDR2 is SYDVKM.

The CDR3, as DNA: TGTGCCAGCAGCAGGGCCTTTAAATTGGCCGACCTCTATGGCTACACCTTC. Its protein is CASSRAFKLADLYGYTF. V usage is TRBV21-1 and J usage is TRBJ1-2; the table's D gene call, TRBD1, was not cross checked with the DNA. TRBV21-1 constitutes a pseudogene. The CDR3 runs 17 residues.

The chain links TRBV10-2 to TRBJ2-7; D not certain. Trimming stripped 6 bases from V and 0 bases from J, with 6 bases between. Looked up from germline, CDR1 is WSHSY and CDR2 is SAAADI. The CDR3 loop spans 12 amino acids. The CDR3 region is CASSPVSYEQYF. In DNA, the CDR3 is TGCGCCAGCAGCCCCGTCTCCTACGAGCAGTACTTC.

The rearrangement uses TRBV5-4 and TRBJ2-5; TRBD1 aligns across 10 bases. CDR3 size: 15 residues. The V segment lost 4 bases and the J segment 5 bases; nucleotides outside the gene matches: 8. Germline V CDR1 and CDR2: SGHNT, YYREEE (reference sequence). The CDR3 loop is CASSRRQGAMETQYF. In DNA form, the CDR3 reads TGTGCCAGCAGCCGTCGACAGGGGGCGATGGAGACCCAGTACTTC.

The J gene is TRBJ1-2, the V gene TRBV19; D unclear. The CDR3 consists of 14 residues. V was shortened by 1 base and J by 5 bases, with 11 bases between the two germline ends. Germline lookup yields CDR1 LNHDA and CDR2 SQIVND (reference sequence). CDR3 in DNA: TGTGCCAGTAGTATAGGGAGGGTTCCGTATGGCTACACCTTC. Its translation: CASSIGRVPYGYTF. Combining the CDR3 with reference TRBV19 and TRBJ1-2 gives the whole variable domain DGGITQSPKYLFRKEGQNVTLSCEQNLNHDAMYWYRQDPGQGLRLIYYSQIVNDFQKGDIAEGYSVSREKKESFPLTVTSAQKNPTAFYLCASSIGRVPYGYTFGSGTRLTVV.

The table lists this clone with a few counts. The J gene is TRBJ2-3, the V gene TRBV20-1; D may be TRBD2 (6 bases). The CDR3 is 17 amino acids. Germline CDR1 DFQATT, CDR2 SNEGSKA (reference sequence). The germline V and J ends were trimmed by 3 bases and 2 bases, with 21 bases remaining between them. The CDR3, as DNA: TGCAGTGCTAGTATGCCCGCCGCGGGGCCCCACACAGATACGCAGTATTTT. It codes for CSASMPAAGPHTDTQYF.